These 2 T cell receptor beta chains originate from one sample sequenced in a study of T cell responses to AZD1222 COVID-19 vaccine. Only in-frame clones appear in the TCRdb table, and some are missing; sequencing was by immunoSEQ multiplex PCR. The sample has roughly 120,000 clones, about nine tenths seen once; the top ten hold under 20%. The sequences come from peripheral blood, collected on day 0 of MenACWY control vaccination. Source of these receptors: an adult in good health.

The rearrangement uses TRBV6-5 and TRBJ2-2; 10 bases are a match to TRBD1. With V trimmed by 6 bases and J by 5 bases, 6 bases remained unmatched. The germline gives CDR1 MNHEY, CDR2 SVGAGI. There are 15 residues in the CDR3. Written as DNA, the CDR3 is TGTGCCAGCAGCCGGGACAGGGGATGGACCGGGGAGCTGTTTTTT. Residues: CASSRDRGWTGELFF.

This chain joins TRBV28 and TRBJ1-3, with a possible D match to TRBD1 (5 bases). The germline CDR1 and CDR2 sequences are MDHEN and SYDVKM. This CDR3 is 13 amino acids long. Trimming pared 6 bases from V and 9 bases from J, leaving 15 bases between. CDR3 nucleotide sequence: TGTGCCAGCAGCCCCCCGGGGGTGGCCACCATATATTTT. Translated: CASSPPGVATIYF.